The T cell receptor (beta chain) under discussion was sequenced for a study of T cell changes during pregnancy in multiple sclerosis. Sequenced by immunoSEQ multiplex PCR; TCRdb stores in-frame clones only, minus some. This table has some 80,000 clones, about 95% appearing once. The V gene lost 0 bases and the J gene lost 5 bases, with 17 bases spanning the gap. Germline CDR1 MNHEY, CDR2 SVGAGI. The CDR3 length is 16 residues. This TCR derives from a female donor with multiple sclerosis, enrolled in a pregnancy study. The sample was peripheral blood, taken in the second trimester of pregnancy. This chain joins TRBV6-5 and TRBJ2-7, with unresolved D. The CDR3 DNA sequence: TGTGCCAGCAGTTACTCCCTCTCTCAAACCCGGGACGAGCAGTACTTC. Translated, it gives CASSYSLSQTRDEQYF.